This T cell receptor beta chain came from a study of cytomegalovirus exposure and HLA in healthy donors. The CDR3 spans 16 residues. From germline, CDR1 is MNHEY and CDR2 SMNVEV (reference sequence). V lost 3 bases, J lost 5 bases, and 16 bases lay in between. About this clone: Antigen unknown.

Study findings and constraints: Generally TCR sequences proved uncommon, though certain public TCRs appeared in numerous donors.

The assay was immunoSEQ multiplex PCR, and TCRdb's table has in-frame clones only and misses some. The data hold 150,000 to 200,000 clones, with about 86% observed a single time. An approximately 120-subject validation cohort, separate from the roughly 680-subject first cohort, supplied the donors. The V gene is TRBV27, the J gene TRBJ1-4; possibly TRBD1 for D (6 bases). This sequence was found in a young woman in good health and CMV-seropositive. The specimen sequenced was PBMCs. CDR3 nucleotides: TGTGCCAGCAGTTTCGAAGGACAGTCGCGGAATGAAAAACTGTTTTTT. Amino acids: CASSFEGQSRNEKLFF.